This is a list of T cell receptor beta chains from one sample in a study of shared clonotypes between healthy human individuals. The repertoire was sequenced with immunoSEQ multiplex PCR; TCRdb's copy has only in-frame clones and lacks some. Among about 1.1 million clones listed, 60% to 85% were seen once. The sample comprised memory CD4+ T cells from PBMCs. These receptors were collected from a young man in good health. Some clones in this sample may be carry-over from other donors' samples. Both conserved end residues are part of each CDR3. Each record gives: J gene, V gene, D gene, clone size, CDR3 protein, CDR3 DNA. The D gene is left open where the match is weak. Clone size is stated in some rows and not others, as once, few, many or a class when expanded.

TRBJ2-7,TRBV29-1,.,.,CSVEDPNGGVGEQYF,TGCAGCGTTGAAGATCCAAATGGGGGAGTGGGCGAGCAGTACTTC
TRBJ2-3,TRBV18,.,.,CASSRITGRVPSTDTQYF,TGTGCCAGCTCACGGATCACAGGGAGGGTGCCTAGCACAGATACGCAGTATTTT
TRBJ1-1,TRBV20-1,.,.,CSVEGNTEAFF,TGCAGTGTGGAGGGGAACACTGAAGCTTTCTTT
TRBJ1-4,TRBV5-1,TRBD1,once,CASSLAGQGGGKLFF,TGCGCCAGCAGCTTGGCGGGACAGGGAGGAGGAAAACTGTTTTTT
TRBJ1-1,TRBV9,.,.,CASSEDPGGEAFF,TGTGCCAGCAGCGAGGACCCTGGCGGTGAAGCTTTCTTT
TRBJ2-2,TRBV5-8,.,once,CASSLYVTGELFF,TGTGCCAGCAGCTTGTATGTAACCGGGGAGCTGTTTTTT
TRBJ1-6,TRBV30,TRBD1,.,CAWRTGISYNSPLHF,TGTGCCTGGAGGACAGGGATCTCCTATAATTCACCCCTCCACTTT
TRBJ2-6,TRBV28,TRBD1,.,CASSLSGTGGYKSGANVLTF,TGTGCCAGCAGTTTATCAGGGACAGGGGGCTACAAGTCTGGGGCCAACGTCCTGACTTTC
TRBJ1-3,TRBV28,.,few,CASSSGSTAGNTIYF,TGTGCCAGCAGTTCGGGGTCAACGGCTGGAAACACCATATATTTT
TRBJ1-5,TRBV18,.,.,CASSDQGNQPQHF,TGTGCCAGCTCCGACCAGGGCAATCAGCCCCAGCATTTT
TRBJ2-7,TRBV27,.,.,CASSLSPSGSPYEQYF,TGTGCCAGCAGTTTATCGCCATCAGGGTCCCCCTACGAGCAGTACTTC
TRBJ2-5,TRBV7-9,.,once,CASSLWTQETQYF,TGTGCCAGCAGCTTATGGACTCAAGAGACCCAGTACTTC
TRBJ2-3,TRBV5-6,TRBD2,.,CASSLIAGGTDTQYF,TGTGCCAGCAGCTTGATAGCGGGAGGTACAGATACGCAGTATTTT
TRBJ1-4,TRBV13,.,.,CASSLAQSNEKLFF,TGTGCCAGCAGCTTAGCTCAATCTAATGAAAAACTGTTTTTT
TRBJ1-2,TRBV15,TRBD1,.,CATSRDTGTGGYTF,TGTGCCACCAGCAGAGATACAGGGACAGGGGGCTACACCTTC
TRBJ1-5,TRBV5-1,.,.,CASSPTPGTPSSNQPQHF,TGCGCCAGCAGCCCTACCCCTGGGACACCTTCTAGCAATCAGCCCCAGCATTTT
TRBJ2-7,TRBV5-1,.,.,CASSLGFRAGGTSYEQYF,TGCGCCAGCAGCTTGGGATTTCGAGCGGGCGGAACCTCCTACGAGCAGTACTTC
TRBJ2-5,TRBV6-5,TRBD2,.,CASSRRLAGETQYF,TGTGCCAGCAGTCGCCGACTAGCGGGAGAGACCCAGTACTTC
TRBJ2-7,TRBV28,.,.,CASGEGYEQYF,TGTGCCAGCGGAGAGGGCTACGAGCAGTACTTC
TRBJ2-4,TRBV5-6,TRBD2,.,CASTVPGGRAKNIQYF,TGTGCCAGCACCGTCCCGGGGGGACGGGCCAAAAACATTCAGTACTTC
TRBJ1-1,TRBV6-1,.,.,CASSRGFEAFF,TGTGCCAGCAGCCGGGGTTTTGAAGCTTTCTTT
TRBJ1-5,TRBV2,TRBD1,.,CASITGAGQPQHF,TGTGCCAGCATCACAGGGGCGGGTCAGCCCCAGCATTTT
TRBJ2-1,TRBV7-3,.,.,CASSLTAAQIYEQFF,TGTGCCAGCAGCTTAACGGCGGCTCAGATCTATGAGCAGTTCTTC
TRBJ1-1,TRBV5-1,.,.,CASSPLLSNTEAFF,TGCGCCAGCAGCCCCCTGTTATCGAACACTGAAGCTTTCTTT
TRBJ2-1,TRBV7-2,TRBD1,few,CASSFGRGPRHEQFF,TGTGCCAGCAGCTTCGGAAGGGGGCCTCGCCATGAGCAGTTCTTC
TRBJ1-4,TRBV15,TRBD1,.,CATSRDRGTATNEKLFF,TGTGCCACCAGCAGAGACAGGGGGACCGCAACTAATGAAAAACTGTTTTTT
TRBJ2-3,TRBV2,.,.,CASRGPSVSHTQYF,TGTGCCAGCAGGGGACCTAGCGTTAGTCATACGCAGTATTTT
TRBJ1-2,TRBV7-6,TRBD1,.,CASSGGQGASYEYGYTF,TGTGCCAGCAGCGGGGGACAGGGGGCGAGTTATGAATATGGCTACACCTTC
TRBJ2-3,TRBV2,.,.,CAMGGGGATDTQYF,TGTGCCATGGGTGGCGGGGGCGCAACAGATACGCAGTATTTT
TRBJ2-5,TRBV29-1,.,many,CSVEDRGTGETQYF,TGCAGCGTTGAAGATAGGGGGACTGGAGAGACCCAGTACTTC
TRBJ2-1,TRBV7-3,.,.,CASSQVGGTNNEQFF,TGTGCCAGCAGCCAAGTCGGCGGGACAAACAATGAGCAGTTCTTC
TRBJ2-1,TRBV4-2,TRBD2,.,CASSQEPSGTYNEQFF,TGTGCCAGCAGCCAAGAACCCAGCGGGACCTACAATGAGCAGTTCTTC
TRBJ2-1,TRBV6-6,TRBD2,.,CASSYPIAGGPYEQFF,TGTGCCAGCAGTTATCCCATAGCGGGAGGGCCCTATGAGCAGTTCTTC
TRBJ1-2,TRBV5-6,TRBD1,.,CASSSYWGQDGYTF,TGTGCCAGCAGCTCCTACTGGGGACAGGATGGCTACACCTTC
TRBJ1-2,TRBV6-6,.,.,CASSSRLENYGYTF,TGTGCCAGCAGTTCCCGGCTGGAAAACTATGGCTACACCTTC
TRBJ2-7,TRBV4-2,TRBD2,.,CASSQRTSSMTYEQYF,TGTGCCAGCAGCCAACGGACTAGCTCAATGACCTACGAGCAGTACTTC
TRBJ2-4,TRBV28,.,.,CASMEAKNIQYF,TGTGCCAGCATGGAAGCCAAAAACATTCAGTACTTC
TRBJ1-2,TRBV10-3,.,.,CAISVGPRLGGYGYTF,TGTGCCATCAGTGTAGGGCCGCGGCTTGGGGGTTATGGCTACACCTTC
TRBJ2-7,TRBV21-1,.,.,CASSKGLAGEQYF,TGTGCCAGCAGCAAAGGTCTAGCTGGGGAGCAGTACTTC
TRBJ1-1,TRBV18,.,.,CASSPQGVNTEAFF,TGTGCCAGCTCACCACAGGGGGTAAACACTGAAGCTTTCTTT
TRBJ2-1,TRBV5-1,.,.,CASSFASGPGAYNEQFF,TGCGCCAGCAGCTTTGCAAGCGGGCCGGGGGCCTACAATGAGCAGTTCTTC
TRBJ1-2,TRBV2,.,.,CASSPDRISNYGYTF,TGTGCCAGCAGCCCAGACAGGATCTCTAACTATGGCTACACCTTC
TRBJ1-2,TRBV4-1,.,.,CASSQPTGPVGGYTF,TGCGCCAGCAGCCAACCTACGGGTCCGGTCGGGGGCTACACCTTC
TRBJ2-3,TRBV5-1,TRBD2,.,CASSFYGRAGGTDTQYF,TGCGCCAGCAGCTTTTACGGGAGGGCCGGGGGCACAGATACGCAGTATTTT
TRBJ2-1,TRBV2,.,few,CASSFALSSYNEQFF,TGTGCCAGCAGTTTCGCCCTTAGCTCCTACAATGAGCAGTTCTTC
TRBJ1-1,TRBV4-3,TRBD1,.,CASSQDLVGQVMNTEAFF,TGCGCCAGCAGCCAAGATCTCGTCGGACAGGTTATGAACACTGAAGCTTTCTTT
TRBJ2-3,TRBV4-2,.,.,CASSQGVADSTDTQYF,TGTGCCAGCAGCCAAGGGGTAGCCGACAGCACAGATACGCAGTATTTT
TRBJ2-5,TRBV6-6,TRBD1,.,CASRRGQNQETQYF,TGTGCCAGCAGGAGGGGACAGAACCAAGAGACCCAGTACTTC
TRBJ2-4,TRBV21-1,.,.,CASSTIVRDYTKAKNIQYF,TGTGCCAGCAGCACTATTGTCCGGGACTACACAAAAGCCAAAAACATTCAGTACTTC
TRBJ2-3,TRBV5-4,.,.,CASSLGLGGDTQYF,TGTGCCAGCAGCTTGGGGCTAGGCGGCGATACGCAGTATTTT
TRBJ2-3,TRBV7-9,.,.,CASSARGAERTDTQYF,TGTGCCAGCAGCGCGCGCGGGGCAGAGCGCACAGATACGCAGTATTTT
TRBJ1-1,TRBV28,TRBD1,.,CASSDDRGWMTEAFF,TGTGCCAGCAGTGATGACAGGGGTTGGATGACTGAAGCTTTCTTT
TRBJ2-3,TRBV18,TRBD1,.,CASSPTQGKSTDTQYF,TGTGCCAGCTCTCCTACACAGGGGAAAAGCACAGATACGCAGTATTTT
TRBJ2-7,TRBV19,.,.,CASRSRDHEQYF,TGTGCCAGTAGATCCAGGGACCACGAGCAGTACTTC